This entry lists 31 T cell receptor beta chains sequenced from one sample in a study of blood T cell repertoires in COVID-19. The table came from immunoSEQ multiplex PCR; TCRdb's copy has only in-frame clones and leaves some out. The data show 200,000 to 250,000 clones, 70% to 90% seen once. Sequencing input: PBMCs or T cells enriched from blood (not recorded which). Receptors were obtained from a man aged 25-45 years who had recovered from COVID-19.

The rearrangement uses TRBV19 and TRBJ1-2, with D possibly matching TRBD1 (5 bases). The CDR3 length is 14 residues. The V and J ends lost 7 bases and 3 bases respectively, with 15 bases between them. The germline gives CDR1 LNHDA, CDR2 SQIVND (reference sequence). The CDR3 region has the DNA TGTGCCAGTACAAAAACCGGGACTTACTATGGCTACACCTTC. Translating it yields CASTKTGTYYGYTF.

The V call is TRBV15, the J call TRBJ1-4, with 9 bases identical to TRBD1. V shed 5 bases and J 8 bases; nucleotides not matched to a gene: 9. The CDR3 is 15 residues long. Germline V lookup: CDR1 LNHNV, CDR2 YYDKDF (reference sequence). CDR3 protein: CATSVQGASGEKLFF. DNA for the CDR3: TGTGCCACCAGCGTACAGGGGGCGAGTGGAGAAAAACTGTTTTTT.

V usage is TRBV9 and J usage is TRBJ2-2, with a possible D match to TRBD2 (6 bases). CDR1 is SGDLS, CDR2 YYNGEE, per germline. The CDR3 is made up of 18 amino acids. The V end was cut by 2 bases, the J end by 1 base, with 18 bases between. The CDR3 here is CASSVGTRLGVNTGELFF. DNA of the CDR3: TGTGCCAGCAGCGTGGGAACCAGACTAGGAGTGAACACCGGGGAGCTGTTTTTT.

The chain joins TRBV30 to TRBJ2-5; TRBD1 matches 11 bases. V was pared by 1 base and J by 4 bases, with 23 bases of the junction left unmatched. Germline V gives CDR1 GTSNPN, CDR2 SVGIG (reference sequence). CDR3 length equals 21 residues. CDR3: CAWSGRTGGPGSLRGAETQYF. CDR3 coding DNA: TGTGCCTGGAGTGGACGGACAGGGGGCCCCGGGTCGCTGCGGGGGGCAGAGACCCAGTACTTC.

The chain uses TRBV30 and TRBJ2-1; TRBD2 agrees at 8 bases. The CDR3 is 14 amino acids. Losses at the gene ends were 4 bases for V and 8 bases for J; bases not matched to a gene: 10. Per germline, CDR1 GTSNPN and CDR2 SVGIG (reference sequence). The CDR3 DNA is TGTGCCTGGACCCGGCGGGGGGCTGAGGATGAGCAGTTCTTC. The encoded protein is CAWTRRGAEDEQFF. Complete variable domain (other parts from reference TRBV30 and TRBJ2-1): SQTIHQWPATLVQPVGSPLSLECTVEGTSNPNLYWYRQAAGRGLQLLFYSVGIGQISSEVPQNLSASRPQDRQFILSSKKLLLSDSGFYLCAWTRRGAEDEQFFGPGTRLTVL.

V and J are TRBV27 and TRBJ1-3, with a weak D call TRBD1 (6 bases). Trimming pared 5 bases from V and 5 bases from J, leaving 22 bases between. There are 17 residues in the CDR3. The germline gives CDR1 MNHEY, CDR2 SMNVEV (reference sequence). CDR3 in amino acids: CASSRSAGGGTRNTIYF. The CDR3 region has the DNA TGTGCCAGCAGTAGATCAGCCGGGGGGGGCACAAGAAACACCATATATTTT.

This sequence joins TRBV11-2 and TRBJ2-7; D gene ambiguous. V was trimmed by 1 base and J by 4 bases, leaving 5 bases between them. This CDR3 is 12 amino acids long. In germline, CDR1 is SGHAT, CDR2 FQNNGV. The CDR3 region is CASSLVQYEQYF. Here the CDR3 DNA reads TGTGCCAGCAGCTTAGTTCAATACGAGCAGTACTTC.

A single count supports this clone. The chain employs TRBV27 and TRBJ1-1, with 8 bases that match TRBD1. CDR3 size: 15 residues. Germline V lookup: CDR1 MNHEY, CDR2 SMNVEV (reference sequence). Losses at the gene ends were 3 bases for V and 13 bases for J; bases not matched to a gene: 16. The CDR3 sequence: CASSLEGQGDKKLFF. Here the CDR3 DNA reads TGTGCCAGCAGTTTGGAAGGACAGGGCGATAAGAAGCTTTTCTTT.

The chain couples TRBV6-5 to TRBJ1-5, with D possibly being TRBD1 (5 bases). This CDR3 is 15 amino acids long. The germline V and J ends were trimmed by 6 bases and 0 bases, with 12 bases remaining between them. Germline lookup yields CDR1 MNHEY and CDR2 SVGAGI. The CDR3 DNA follows: TGTGCCAGCAGACGCGGGACTTCTAGCAATCAGCCCCAGCATTTT. Translated, it gives CASRRGTSSNQPQHF.

The rearrangement uses TRBV7-9 and TRBJ2-7, with a tentative D call TRBD1 (6 bases). CDR1 is SEHNR, CDR2 FQNEAQ, per germline (reference sequence). V was shortened by 5 bases and J by 0 bases, with 17 bases between the two germline ends. CDR3 length: 16 amino acids. The CDR3 nucleotides read TGTGCCAGCAGCGCTCCCGGGACACTTGACTCCTACGAGCAGTACTTC. It specifies CASSAPGTLDSYEQYF.

In its sample, this clone was seen a few times. V gene TRBV10-3 combines with J gene TRBJ1-1; the match to TRBD1 covers 9 bases. The V gene's germline CDR1 is ENHRY and CDR2 SYGVKD. The junction had 10 bases not matched to a gene; V was cut back by 9 bases and J by 5 bases. The CDR3 is 14 amino acids. Here the CDR3 reads CAMAAGTGKTEAFF. CDR3 coding DNA: TGTGCCATGGCTGCCGGGACAGGGAAGACTGAAGCTTTCTTT.

This chain connects TRBV30 to TRBJ2-2, with TRBD1 matching over 8 bases. The CDR3 is 14 residues long. Germline CDR1 is GTSNPN and CDR2 is SVGIG (reference sequence). The J segment lost 7 bases and the V segment lost 4 bases, leaving 8 bases of the junction unmatched. This chain's CDR3 is CAWTRDRRIGELFF. The CDR3 DNA is TGTGCCTGGACCCGGGACAGGAGGATCGGGGAGCTGTTTTTT. Full variable domain (rest looked up from reference TRBV30 and TRBJ2-2): SQTIHQWPATLVQPVGSPLSLECTVEGTSNPNLYWYRQAAGRGLQLLFYSVGIGQISSEVPQNLSASRPQDRQFILSSKKLLLSDSGFYLCAWTRDRRIGELFFGEGSRLTVL.

The chain uses TRBV5-6 and TRBJ2-7; maybe TRBD1 (6 bases). In germline, CDR1 is SGHDT, CDR2 YYEEEE. This CDR3 is built from 13 residues. The germline V and J ends were trimmed by 2 bases and 1 base, with 7 bases remaining between them. CDR3 sequence (DNA): TGTGCCAGCAGCTTACAGGGATCCTACGAGCAGTACTTC. Amino acid sequence: CASSLQGSYEQYF.

This clone occurred once. J is TRBJ2-1 and V is TRBV24-1; 7 bases match TRBD1. V dropped 0 bases and J dropped 6; count of bases not matched to a gene: 4. The CDR3 is made up of 15 amino acids. Germline assignment: CDR1 KGHDR and CDR2 SFDVKD. The CDR3 DNA reads as TGTGCCACCAGTGATTTGGGAGGACAGGCCAATGAGCAGTTCTTC. Translating it yields CATSDLGGQANEQFF.

The rearrangement links TRBV27 to TRBJ2-7, with 7 bases lining up with TRBD2. With V trimmed by 4 bases and J by 5 bases, 17 bases remained unmatched. This CDR3 spans 17 amino acids. The germline V gene encodes CDR1 MNHEY and CDR2 SMNVEV (reference sequence). The CDR3 region has the DNA TGTGCCAGCAGTTCGAACCACGGGGTTTGGGAGGGTAACGAGCAGTACTTC. Translating gives CASSSNHGVWEGNEQYF.

CDR3 sequence: CASSQGTGVNYGYTF. The CDR3 DNA sequence: TGCGCCAGCAGCCAAGGGACAGGGGTTAACTATGGCTACACCTTC. The chain couples TRBV4-1 to TRBJ1-2; TRBD1 matches 9 bases. The CDR3 runs to 15 residues. V shed 1 base and J 1 base; nucleotides not matched to a gene: 1. Germline loops: CDR1 MGHRA, CDR2 YSYEKL.

This chain uses TRBV7-9 with TRBJ2-1, with 10 bases lining up with TRBD1. The CDR3 is 16 amino acids. V lost 5 bases and J lost 0; bases outside the gene matches: 4. Germline CDR1 and CDR2: SEHNR and FQNEAQ (reference sequence). CDR3 DNA: TGTGCCAGCAGCAAACGGACAGGGGGCTCCTACAATGAGCAGTTCTTC. Translating gives CASSKRTGGSYNEQFF.

This rearrangement joins TRBV6-5 to TRBJ1-1; D uncertain. The CDR3 loop spans 13 amino acids. Germline lookup yields CDR1 MNHEY and CDR2 SVGAGI. The V end lost 7 bases, the J end lost 0 bases, and 9 bases lay between the germline ends. This CDR3 reads CASKRQVNTEAFF. The CDR3 DNA follows: TGTGCCAGCAAACGACAAGTGAACACTGAAGCTTTCTTT.

The chain has TRBV5-1 and TRBJ1-1, with TRBD1 identical over 7 bases. V was pared by 7 bases and J by 0 bases, with 3 bases of the junction left unmatched. Germline lookup yields CDR1 SGHRS and CDR2 YFSETQ. There are 13 residues in the CDR3. The CDR3 spells CASQGQLNTEAFF. CDR3 coding DNA: TGCGCCAGCCAGGGACAGCTGAACACTGAAGCTTTCTTT.

The gene calls are TRBV30 and TRBJ2-3, with D possibly matching TRBD1 (6 bases). This CDR3 has 15 amino acids. Germline CDR1 and CDR2: GTSNPN and SVGIG (reference sequence). V was trimmed by 0 bases and J by 2 bases, leaving 12 bases between them. The CDR3 region is CAWSVQGTNTDTQYF. In nucleotides, the CDR3 is TGTGCCTGGAGTGTACAGGGCACAAACACAGATACGCAGTATTTT.

This chain connects TRBV5-8 to TRBJ1-5; 9 nucleotides align to TRBD1. V shed 5 bases, J shed 6 bases, and the junction held 9 bases outside the gene matches. Germline CDR1 reads SGHTS; CDR2 reads YDEGEE. This CDR3 is built from 15 residues. The CDR3 DNA follows: TGTGCCAGCAGTTCCGGGACAGGGTGGTCTCAGCCCCAGCATTTT. Protein product: CASSSGTGWSQPQHF. The complete variable domain, with remaining parts taken from reference TRBV5-8 and TRBJ1-5, reads EAGVTQSPTHLIKTRGQQATLRCSPISGHTSVYWYQQALGLGLQFLLWYDEGEERNRGNFPPRFSGRQFPNYSSELNVNALELEDSALYLCASSSGTGWSQPQHFGDGTRLSIL.

The rearrangement uses TRBV24-1 and TRBJ2-1, with D tentatively TRBD2 (5 bases). Trimming removed 1 base at V and 5 bases at J, with 17 bases between. CDR3 length: 17 residues. Germline V gene sequence: CDR1 KGHDR, CDR2 SFDVKD. The CDR3 nucleotides are TGTGCCACCAGTGATTTCGGAGGAGCGAAACCACACAATGAGCAGTTCTTC. The encoded protein is CATSDFGGAKPHNEQFF.

In this sample, this clone turned up once. The chain recombines TRBV13 with TRBJ2-7; TRBD2 aligns across 12 bases. The CDR3 is made up of 19 amino acids. Unmatched junction bases numbered 14, after V lost 5 bases and J lost 0 bases. Germline CDR1 and CDR2: PRHDT and FYEKMQ (reference sequence). This chain's CDR3 is CASSARTSGDLWLSYEQYF. CDR3 bases: TGTGCCAGCAGCGCCCGGACTAGCGGGGACCTGTGGCTCTCCTACGAGCAGTACTTC. Full variable domain (remainder filled in from reference TRBV13 and TRBJ2-7): AAGVIQSPRHLIKEKRETATLKCYPIPRHDTVYWYQQGPGQDPQFLISFYEKMQSDKGSIPDRFSAQQFSDYHSELNMSSLELGDSALYFCASSARTSGDLWLSYEQYFGPGTRLTVT.

The chain carries TRBV7-9 and TRBJ1-4; D is undetermined. Trimming took off 5 bases at V and 1 base at J, with 14 bases between the two ends. The CDR3 contains 16 residues. Germline-derived CDR1 and CDR2 are SEHNR and FQNEAQ (reference sequence). The CDR3, as DNA: TGTGCCAGCAGCACATCGTTCGGGGTAACTAATGAAAAACTGTTTTTT. It is translated as CASSTSFGVTNEKLFF. Full variable domain (rest looked up from reference TRBV7-9 and TRBJ1-4): DTGVSQNPRHKITKRGQNVTFRCDPISEHNRLYWYRQTLGQGPEFLTYFQNEAQLEKSRLLSDRFSAERPKGSFSTLEIQRTEQGDSAMYLCASSTSFGVTNEKLFFGSGTQLSVL.

V and J are TRBV6-5 and TRBJ1-6, with 7 bases fitting TRBD1. Per germline, CDR1 MNHEY and CDR2 SVGAGI. The CDR3 is 14 amino acids. V lost 0 bases, J lost 7 bases, and 0 bases stayed unmatched. CDR3 protein: CASSYSGGNSPLHF. The DNA of the CDR3 is TGTGCCAGCAGTTACTCAGGGGGCAATTCACCCCTCCACTTT.

The chain is built from TRBV9 and TRBJ1-2; D ambiguous. The CDR3 is 16 amino acids. CDR1 SGDLS and CDR2 YYNGEE come from the germline V gene. V lost 3 bases and J lost 1, with 16 bases in between. CDR3 sequence reads: CASSAHSREDNYGYTF. The CDR3 bases are TGTGCCAGCAGCGCACACTCTAGGGAGGATAACTATGGCTACACCTTC.

The rearrangement uses TRBV7-9 and TRBJ1-1; D may be TRBD1 (6 bases). From germline, CDR1 is SEHNR and CDR2 FQNEAQ (reference sequence). This CDR3 is built from 15 residues. V shed 5 bases and J shed 5 bases, with 18 bases lying between them. The CDR3 region has the DNA TGTGCCAGCAGCGAAGTAACAGGGCTAAGGACTGAAGCTTTCTTT. Protein: CASSEVTGLRTEAFF.

The genes are TRBV10-3 and TRBJ1-4; 7 bases agree with TRBD1. V shed 6 bases, J shed 7 bases, and the junction held 5 bases outside the gene matches. The CDR3 contains 13 residues. In germline, CDR1 is ENHRY, CDR2 SYGVKD. The CDR3 reads CAISWDSSEKLFF. CDR3 in DNA: TGTGCCATCAGCTGGGACAGTTCTGAAAAACTGTTTTTT.

The chain recombines TRBV5-1 with TRBJ1-6, with 7 bases identical to TRBD1. The CDR3 contains 15 residues. The V gene end was trimmed by 7 bases and the J gene end by 5 bases; junction bases not matched to a gene: 9. The germline gives CDR1 SGHRS, CDR2 YFSETQ. The CDR3: CASRGTAGNNSPLHF. CDR3 in DNA: TGCGCCAGCCGAGGGACAGCCGGTAATAATTCACCCCTCCACTTT.

This clone was detected only once. The chain recombines TRBV28 with TRBJ2-7; 10 bases map to TRBD1. The CDR3 runs 15 residues. Germline V gives CDR1 MDHEN, CDR2 SYDVKM. V lost 5 bases and J lost 6; bases outside the gene matches: 10. The CDR3 DNA sequence: TGTGCCAGCAGTCTGGCCGGGACAGGGGTACCCGAGCAGTACTTC. Encoded protein: CASSLAGTGVPEQYF. The variable domain in full, with the rest retrieved from reference TRBV28 and TRBJ2-7, is DVKVTQSSRYLVKRTGEKVFLECVQDMDHENMFWYRQDPGLGLRLIYFSYDVKMKEKGDIPEGYSVSREKKERFSLILESASTNQTSMYLCASSLAGTGVPEQYFGPGTRLTVT.

The V gene is TRBV6-2 or TRBV6-3, the J gene TRBJ1-5, with a tentative D call TRBD1 (5 bases). Trimming took 5 bases from V and 2 from J, leaving 10 bases between them. Germline-derived CDR1 and CDR2 are MNHEY and SVGEGT. The CDR3 covers 14 residues. The CDR3 coding sequence is TGTGCCAGCAGTCCCGGGGGTGGCAATCAGCCCCAGCATTTT. Translating it yields CASSPGGGNQPQHF.